This T cell receptor (beta chain) came from a study of PD-1 blockade in classical Hodgkin lymphoma. Study findings and constraints: Underlying causes for the observed repertoire differences were not defined, possibly disease activity or prior therapy. Individuals who commenced nivolumab within less than 1 year of ASCT were excluded. Baseline diversity in complete responders resembled that of newly diagnosed patients. The study reported lower baseline TCR diversity in newly diagnosed patients than in healthy donors.

Every patient relapsed after autologous stem cell transplantation, and brentuximab vedotin exposure varied. Concerning this clone itself: Antigen specificity is unknown.

The trim removed 5 bases at V and 3 bases at J, leaving 12 bases unmatched. The length of the CDR3 is 17 residues. The germline V gene encodes CDR1 SEHNR and CDR2 FQNEAQ (reference sequence). Method: immunoSEQ multiplex PCR; TCRdb's copy keeps in-frame clones and lacks some. The sample holds tens of thousands of clones, 60% to 85% seen once. V gene TRBV7-9 combines with J gene TRBJ2-3; TRBD1 matches 9 bases. This clonotype was obtained from a human donor with classical Hodgkin lymphoma. Sequencing was performed on peripheral blood mononuclear cells (PBMCs), taken before the second cycle of nivolumab. The CDR3 DNA reads as TGTGCCAGCAGCGCGTGGGACAGGGAAGAAGATACAGATACGCAGTATTTT. Translating gives CASSAWDREEDTDTQYF.